One sample yielded the 16 T cell receptor beta chains listed below, sequenced in a study of monozygotic twins with inflammatory bowel disease (dated by TCRdb to between 2018 and 2021). Receptor amplification or capture employed 5' RACE. The sample was run on an Illumina HiSeq 2500. One entry per CDR3 protein sequence results from the TCRdb reprocessing of the reads, with DNA left out. The sample table holds 85,000 to 110,000 distinct CDR3 sequences. The biggest ten clones account for about 2% of the sample. The sample comprised blood. The receptors come from a human donor with ulcerative colitis or Crohn's disease, or a healthy co-twin of an affected twin (not recorded which).

The CDR3 sequence: CASSVGQGNRDEQFF. The chain carries TRBV11-3 and TRBJ2-1; there is no DNA to check the TCRdb D call of TRBD1. This CDR3 has 15 amino acids. Germline V gives CDR1 SGHNT, CDR2 YENEEA.

The gene calls are TRBV5-1 and TRBJ1-2; TCRdb gives TRBD1 as the D gene, but with no DNA this cannot be confirmed. In germline, CDR1 is SGHRS, CDR2 YFSETQ. CDR3 length: 14 amino acids. The CDR3: CASSPTGLTGGYTF.

The chain is built from TRBV5-6 and TRBJ2-1; TCRdb names TRBD1, which stays unverified in the absence of DNA. CDR3 length: 15 residues. The germline V gene has CDR1 SGHDT and CDR2 YYEEEE. Here the CDR3 reads CASSYRGSSYNEQFF.

The chain links TRBV5-5 to TRBJ1-6; TCRdb returns TRBD1, unconfirmable since there is no DNA. CDR1 is SGHKS, CDR2 YYEKEE, per germline (reference sequence). CDR3 size: 17 residues. The CDR3 spells CASSLNDRGAYNSPLHF.

The chain carries TRBV6-2 or TRBV6-3 and TRBJ2-7; TCRdb's D gene call, TRBD1, goes unchecked for lack of DNA. The CDR3 is 16 amino acids. CDR1 is MNHEY, CDR2 SVGEGT, per germline. This chain's CDR3 is CASRTTGQGISYEQYF.

This chain connects TRBV4-3 to TRBJ2-3; TCRdb reports TRBD2, a call that lacks DNA to check it against. Germline V gene lookup returns CDR1 LGHNA and CDR2 YSLEER. The CDR3 is made up of 13 amino acids. The CDR3: CASSRRVGDTQYF.

This chain connects TRBV28 to TRBJ2-7; TCRdb's D call, TRBD1, is unchecked because there is no DNA. Germline V CDR1 and CDR2: MDHEN, SYDVKM. This CDR3 is built from 16 residues. The CDR3 spells CASSFSDRKVVYEQYF.

V is TRBV5-1 and J is TRBJ1-1; TCRdb gives TRBD1 as the D gene, but with no DNA this cannot be confirmed. In germline, CDR1 is SGHRS, CDR2 YFSETQ. This CDR3 has 16 amino acids. The CDR3 protein is CASRNPGSPSGTEAFF.

The chain recombines TRBV28 with TRBJ2-4; TCRdb designates TRBD1, a call that cannot be tested without DNA. Germline CDR1 reads MDHEN; CDR2 reads SYDVKM. This CDR3 spans 16 amino acids. CDR3 in amino acids: CASSRVRTVDKNIQYF.

The V gene is TRBV30, the J gene TRBJ1-2; TCRdb indicates TRBD1, and absent DNA this call remains unverified. Germline CDR1 and CDR2: GTSNPN and SVGIG (reference sequence). The length of the CDR3 is 15 residues. The CDR3 sequence: CAWSAWSTGVYGYTF.

CDR3 region: CASSVDPQGGSPLHF. The chain carries TRBV9 and TRBJ1-6; TCRdb designates TRBD1, a call that cannot be tested without DNA. Germline loops: CDR1 SGDLS, CDR2 YYNGEE. This CDR3 is 15 amino acids long.

The chain uses TRBV5-6 and TRBJ2-7. CDR3 size: 13 residues. Germline V gene sequence: CDR1 SGHDT, CDR2 YYEEEE. Here the CDR3 reads CASSFWSFYEQYF. The complete variable domain, with remaining parts taken from reference TRBV5-6 and TRBJ2-7, reads DAGVTQSPTHLIKTRGQQVTLRCSPKSGHDTVSWYQQALGQGPQFIFQYYEEEERQRGNFPDRFSGHQFPNYSSELNVNALLLGDSALYLCASSFWSFYEQYFGPGTRLTVT.

The chain carries TRBV4-2 and TRBJ2-7; no DNA is available, so the TRBD2 call from TCRdb remains unchecked. The CDR3 is 14 residues long. CDR1 and CDR2 from the germline V gene are LGHNA and YNFKEQ. The CDR3 is CASSRDFSSYEQYF.

This sequence joins TRBV10-3 and TRBJ2-3; TCRdb gives TRBD1 as the D gene, but with no DNA this cannot be confirmed. There are 13 residues in the CDR3. The V gene's germline CDR1 is ENHRY and CDR2 SYGVKD. The CDR3: CALSDGGPGAQYF.

The chain uses TRBV7-2 and TRBJ1-4; TCRdb's assignment of TRBD1 cannot be checked, as there is no DNA. From germline, CDR1 is SGHTA and CDR2 FQGNSA. The CDR3 length is 13 residues. This chain's CDR3 is CASSLQPGQKLFF.

CDR3 sequence: CASSPGWFRGSSGTSYEQYF. The chain uses TRBV11-1 and TRBJ2-7; TCRdb outputs TRBD2, but without DNA this stays unchecked. CDR3 length: 20 amino acids. Germline V lookup: CDR1 SGHAT, CDR2 FQDESV (reference sequence).